The 22 T cell receptor beta chains reported below all come from one sample, sequenced in a study of T cell repertoires in ileal Crohn's disease. Clones were read by immunoSEQ multiplex PCR, and TCRdb kept only the in-frame ones, dropping some. The sample lists tens of thousands of clones; about 89% were seen once. The time point here: neoterminal ileum biopsy at postoperative endoscopy, about 6 months after surgery. What was sequenced was ileal tissue. These receptors all stem from an adult with Crohn's disease.

The V and J genes are TRBV11-3 and TRBJ1-1, with D unresolved. Deletions cut 5 bases from V and 1 base from J, with 8 bases between. The CDR3 is 13 amino acids. Per germline, CDR1 SGHNT and CDR2 YENEEA. The CDR3 DNA follows: TGTGCCAGCAGCACCCGTAGGAACACTGAAGCTTTCTTT. Protein: CASSTRRNTEAFF.

The chain uses TRBV29-1 and TRBJ2-2, with D perhaps TRBD1 (6 bases). In germline, CDR1 is SQVTM, CDR2 ANQGSEA. The CDR3 spans 15 residues. The V end was cut by 4 bases, the J end by 6 bases, with 18 bases between. The CDR3 DNA is TGCAGCGTTGTAGAGGGATCAGGGGTGGCCGGGGAGCTGTTTTTT. Its protein is CSVVEGSGVAGELFF.

V gene TRBV7-2 combines with J gene TRBJ2-7, with 8 positions matching TRBD1. Germline-derived CDR1 and CDR2 are SGHTA and FQGNSA. The junction had 3 bases not matched to a gene; V was cut back by 5 bases and J by 6 bases. CDR3 length: 12 amino acids. This CDR3 is CASSRTGTEQYF. CDR3 DNA sequence: TGTGCCAGCAGCCGGACAGGGACCGAGCAGTACTTC.

The chain links TRBV11-2 to TRBJ1-2; D gene uncertain. Germline lookup yields CDR1 SGHAT and CDR2 FQNNGV. This CDR3 has 14 amino acids. V was clipped by 0 bases and J by 7 bases, with 12 bases between them. CDR3 region: CASSLEGWAGGYTF. The CDR3 DNA is TGTGCCAGCAGCTTAGAGGGTTGGGCGGGTGGCTACACCTTC.

This clone was detected only once. The rearrangement joins TRBV30 to TRBJ1-2; a possible D gene is TRBD1 (5 bases). Trimming left V 5 bases short and J 6 bases short, with 13 bases between. The CDR3 covers 12 residues. Germline CDR1 and CDR2: GTSNPN and SVGIG (reference sequence). CDR3 protein: CAWGQQGDGYTF. CDR3 DNA: TGTGCCTGGGGACAACAAGGGGATGGCTACACCTTC.

V is TRBV28 and J is TRBJ1-3, with 8 bases fitting TRBD1. The germline V gene has CDR1 MDHEN and CDR2 SYDVKM. J lost 6 bases, V lost 2 bases, and 12 bases had no gene match. CDR3 length: 17 residues. The CDR3 is CASSLGTGLSAVNTIYF. CDR3 DNA: TGTGCCAGCAGTTTAGGGACAGGCTTATCTGCGGTAAACACCATATATTTT.

This sequence joins TRBV6-1 and TRBJ2-3, with TRBD2 identical over 9 bases. CDR3 length: 15 residues. Germline lookup yields CDR1 MNHNS and CDR2 SASEGT. Trimming at V came to 2 bases and at J to 9 bases, leaving 9 bases not matched to a gene. The CDR3 loop reads CASSETGTSRITQYF. Here the CDR3 DNA reads TGTGCCAGCAGTGAAACCGGGACTAGCCGGATCACGCAGTATTTT.

This sequence joins TRBV11-3 and TRBJ2-5; a possible D gene is TRBD1 (5 bases). This CDR3 has 16 amino acids. V shed 1 base and J shed 2 bases, with 14 bases lying between them. From germline, CDR1 is SGHNT and CDR2 YENEEA. CDR3 nucleotides: TGTGCCAGCAGCTTAGGAGCAGGGAAGGGGCAAGAGACCCAGTACTTC. It specifies CASSLGAGKGQETQYF. Complete variable domain (other parts from reference TRBV11-3 and TRBJ2-5): EAGVVQSPRYKIIEKKQPVAFWCNPISGHNTLYWYLQNLGQGPELLIRYENEEAVDDSQLPKDRFSAERLKGVDSTLKIQPAELGDSAVYLCASSLGAGKGQETQYFGPGTRLLVL.

This clone was picked up one time. J is TRBJ1-2 and V is TRBV20-1, with D unclear. The CDR3 has 11 residues. Trimming cost V 6 bases and J 1 base, with 6 bases left between them. The germline gives CDR1 DFQATT, CDR2 SNEGSKA (reference sequence). CDR3 region: CSAQDNYGYTF. The DNA of the CDR3 is TGCAGTGCCCAGGATAACTATGGCTACACCTTC.

For the CDR3, the DNA is TGTGCCAGCAGCTTAACGCGGCGGGGGAAAATTCTCAATGAGCAGTTCTTC. Translated, it gives CASSLTRRGKILNEQFF. The chain has TRBV7-9 and TRBJ2-1, with 7 bases matching TRBD2. Germline V gives CDR1 SEHNR, CDR2 FQNEAQ (reference sequence). This CDR3 contains 17 residues. The V gene end was trimmed by 2 bases and the J gene end by 6 bases; junction bases not matched to a gene: 13.

The gene calls are TRBV7-8 and TRBJ2-3; 11 positions match TRBD2. The CDR3 has 15 residues. V dropped 4 bases and J dropped 2; count of bases not matched to a gene: 2. CDR1 is SGHVS, CDR2 FQNEAQ, per germline. CDR3 protein: CASSYSGRDTDTQYF. The CDR3 DNA reads as TGTGCCAGCAGCTATAGCGGGAGGGACACAGATACGCAGTATTTT.

This clone was seen a handful of times. V usage is TRBV6-1 and J usage is TRBJ1-6; no clear D gene. The CDR3 consists of 17 residues. Per germline, CDR1 MNHNS and CDR2 SASEGT. Trimming removed 4 bases at V and 6 bases at J, with 19 bases between. The CDR3 loop reads CASSGRFTREGNSPLHF. The CDR3, as DNA: TGTGCCAGCAGTGGAAGGTTCACTCGAGAGGGTAATTCACCCCTCCACTTT.

The chain uses TRBV19 and TRBJ1-4, with D possibly being TRBD1 (6 bases). The germline CDR1 and CDR2 sequences are LNHDA and SQIVND (reference sequence). Trimming took off 5 bases at V and 8 bases at J, with 15 bases between the two ends. The CDR3 contains 14 residues. In DNA form, the CDR3 reads TGTGCCAGTAGTTTCCAGGGGCACTCCGAAAAACTGTTTTTT. Its protein is CASSFQGHSEKLFF.

The chain uses TRBV30 and TRBJ2-3; 7 bases fit TRBD2. Trimming removed 0 bases from V and 2 bases from J; junction bases left unmatched: 8. Looked up from germline, CDR1 is GTSNPN and CDR2 is SVGIG (reference sequence). This CDR3 comprises 16 residues. CDR3 residues: CAWSVRVRGYTDTQYF. CDR3 bases: TGTGCCTGGAGTGTACGGGTGCGGGGGTACACAGATACGCAGTATTTT. The variable domain in full, completed from reference TRBV30 and TRBJ2-3, reads SQTIHQWPATLVQPVGSPLSLECTVEGTSNPNLYWYRQAAGRGLQLLFYSVGIGQISSEVPQNLSASRPQDRQFILSSKKLLLSDSGFYLCAWSVRVRGYTDTQYFGPGTRLTVL.

V is TRBV7-2 and J is TRBJ2-7, with D uncertain. Trimming stripped 5 bases from V and 2 bases from J, with 13 bases between. Germline values: CDR1 SGHTA, CDR2 FQGNSA. The CDR3 contains 14 residues. The CDR3 reads CASSLGGLAYEQYF. CDR3 bases: TGTGCCAGCAGCCTAGGTGGCCTCGCCTACGAGCAGTACTTC.

CDR3 DNA: TGTGCCAGCAGTTTATCAGGCCTCATGGAGTTCTTC. Residues: CASSLSGLMEFF. The chain has TRBV28 and TRBJ2-1; no firm D call. Germline loops: CDR1 MDHEN, CDR2 SYDVKM. V was shortened by 1 base and J by 14 bases, with 12 bases between the two germline ends. This CDR3 region has 12 residues.

The J gene is TRBJ2-7, the V gene TRBV2; 9 bases fit TRBD1. The CDR3 sequence is 17 residues long. V gave up 0 bases and J gave up 6 bases; unmatched junction bases: 12. Germline values: CDR1 SNHLY, CDR2 FYNNEI. CDR3 amino acids: CASSEAAPGTGPGEQYV. The DNA of the CDR3 is TGTGCCAGCAGTGAAGCGGCCCCCGGGACAGGGCCGGGCGAGCAGTACGTC.

V and J are TRBV27 and TRBJ1-2, with no clear D. Trimming cost V 5 bases and J 8 bases, with 15 bases left between them. Germline assignment: CDR1 MNHEY and CDR2 SMNVEV (reference sequence). The CDR3 runs to 13 residues. This CDR3 is CASSPTKSRGYTF. CDR3 DNA: TGTGCCAGCAGTCCCACCAAGAGCCGCGGCTACACCTTC.

The genes are TRBV9 and TRBJ2-3; D gene unclear. From germline, CDR1 is SGDLS and CDR2 YYNGEE. The V gene lost 3 bases and the J gene lost 2 bases, with 13 bases spanning the gap. CDR3 length: 15 amino acids. Here the CDR3 DNA reads TGTGCCAGCAGCGAGTTACGCCAGGTCACAGATACGCAGTATTTT. Its translation: CASSELRQVTDTQYF.

J is TRBJ2-1 and V is TRBV11-3, with D perhaps TRBD1 (5 bases). The CDR3 extends over 13 amino acids. Germline V gives CDR1 SGHNT, CDR2 YENEEA. Trimming removed 5 bases from V and 5 bases from J, with 10 bases in between. This chain's CDR3 is CASSPRDHNEQFF. CDR3 sequence (DNA): TGTGCCAGCAGCCCCAGGGATCACAATGAGCAGTTCTTC.

The V gene is TRBV15, the J gene TRBJ2-4; D possibly corresponds to TRBD1 (5 bases). The V gene's germline CDR1 is LNHNV and CDR2 YYDKDF (reference sequence). V was cut by 3 bases and J by 1 base, with 13 bases left in between. CDR3 length: 16 amino acids. For the CDR3, the DNA is TGTGCCACCAGCAGGGACACGTTAGGGGCCAAAAACATTCAGTACTTC. The encoded protein is CATSRDTLGAKNIQYF.

CDR3 in DNA: TGTGCCAGCTCAGTTGACCTCGGACAGGTTAATGAAAAACTGTTTTTT. This translates into CASSVDLGQVNEKLFF. The chain links TRBV18 to TRBJ1-4, with 7 bases lining up with TRBD1. With 5 bases clipped from V and 4 bases from J, the junction kept 10 bases outside the gene matches. CDR1 is KGHSH, CDR2 LQKENI, per germline. This CDR3 has 16 residues. Drawing the rest from reference TRBV18 and TRBJ1-4, the complete variable domain is NAGVMQNPRHLVRRRGQEARLRCSPMKGHSHVYWYRQLPEEGLKFMVYLQKENIIDESGMPKERFSAEFPKEGPSILRIQQVVRGDSAAYFCASSVDLGQVNEKLFFGSGTQLSVL.